This TCR beta chain was identified during a study of T cells after posttransplantation cyclophosphamide. This clone was counted many times. Other DNA variants within this sample encode the same CDR3. Cyclophosphamide on days +3 and +4 followed busulfan-fludarabine conditioning and a marrow graft. This CDR3 region has 15 residues. The germline V and J ends were trimmed by 3 bases and 2 bases, with 12 bases remaining between them. The table came from immunoSEQ multiplex PCR; TCRdb's copy has only in-frame clones and leaves some out. Sampling found roughly 2,600 clones, none seen once. This TCR was recovered from a female patient in her 60s who received an allogeneic stem cell transplant from an unrelated donor, was CMV-positive, and had acute GVHD only. T cells may partly derive from the graft donor. The rearrangement joins TRBV12-3 or TRBV12-4 to TRBJ2-3; possible D gene TRBD1, 6 bases. Source: PBMCs, taken 30 days after allogeneic stem cell transplant with posttransplant cyclophosphamide. The CDR3 protein is CASSFPGQPTDTQYF. The CDR3 DNA reads TGTGCCAGCAGTTTTCCAGGACAGCCCACAGATACGCAGTATTTT.